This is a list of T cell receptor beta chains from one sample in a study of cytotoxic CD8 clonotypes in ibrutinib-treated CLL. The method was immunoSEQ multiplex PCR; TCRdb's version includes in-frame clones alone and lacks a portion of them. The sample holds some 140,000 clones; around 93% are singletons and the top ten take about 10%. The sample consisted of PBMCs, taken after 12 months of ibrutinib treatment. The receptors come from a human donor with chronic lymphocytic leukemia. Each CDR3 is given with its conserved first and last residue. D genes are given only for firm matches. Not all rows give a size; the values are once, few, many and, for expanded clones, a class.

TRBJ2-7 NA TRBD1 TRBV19 CASSITGTGGSYEQYF TGTGCCAGTAGTATAACCGGGACAGGGGGTTCATACGAGCAGTACTTC
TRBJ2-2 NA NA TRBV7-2 CASSLVGTTGELFF TGTGCCAGCAGCTTAGTGGGCACTACCGGGGAGCTGTTTTTT
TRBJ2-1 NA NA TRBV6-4 CASSEKGGWGEQFF TGTGCCAGCAGTGAGAAGGGGGGCTGGGGTGAGCAGTTCTTC
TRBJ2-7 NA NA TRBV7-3 CASSLSPQGLGEQYF TGTGCCAGCAGCTTAAGCCCGCAGGGTTTGGGTGAGCAGTACTTC
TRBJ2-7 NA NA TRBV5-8 CASSISSYEQYF TGTGCCAGCAGCATTAGCTCCTACGAGCAGTACTTC
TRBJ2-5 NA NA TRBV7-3 CASSLDSQTQYF TGTGCCAGCAGCCTGGACAGTCAGACCCAGTACTTC
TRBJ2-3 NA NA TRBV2 CASSVGTRADTQYF TGTGCCAGCAGTGTCGGAACCCGAGCAGATACGCAGTATTTT
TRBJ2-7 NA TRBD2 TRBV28 CASSRGGFYEQYF TGTGCCAGCAGTCGGGGGGGCTTCTACGAGCAGTACTTC
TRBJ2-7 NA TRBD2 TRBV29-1 CSVDASGGEQYF TGCAGCGTTGATGCTAGCGGGGGCGAGCAGTACTTC
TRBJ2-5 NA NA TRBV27 CASSFLAGKGSETQYF TGTGCCAGCAGTTTCTTGGCCGGAAAGGGTTCCGAGACCCAGTACTTC
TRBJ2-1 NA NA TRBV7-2 CASRISSYNEQFF TGTGCCAGCCGGATAAGCTCCTACAATGAGCAGTTCTTC
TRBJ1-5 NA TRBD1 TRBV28 CASSSPGTGYQPQHF TGTGCCAGCAGTTCCCCGGGGACAGGTTATCAGCCCCAGCATTTT
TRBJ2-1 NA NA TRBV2 CASSPLGANPPYNEQFF TGTGCCAGCAGCCCCTTGGGAGCGAACCCGCCCTACAATGAGCAGTTCTTC
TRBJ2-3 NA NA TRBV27 CASGFSTDTQYF TGTGCCAGCGGGTTTTCCACAGATACGCAGTATTTT
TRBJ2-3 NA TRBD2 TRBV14 CASSRPAGHTDTQYF TGTGCCAGCAGCCGCCCAGCGGGGCACACAGATACGCAGTATTTT
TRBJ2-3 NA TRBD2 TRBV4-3 CASSQEEGGPSDTQYF TGCGCCAGCAGCCAAGAAGAGGGAGGGCCATCAGATACGCAGTATTTT
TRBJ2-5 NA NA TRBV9 CASSVDPQETQYF TGTGCCAGCAGCGTAGACCCCCAAGAGACCCAGTACTTC
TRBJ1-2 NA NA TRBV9 CASSVAAREVGGYTF TGTGCCAGCAGCGTAGCTGCCAGGGAGGTAGGGGGCTACACCTTC
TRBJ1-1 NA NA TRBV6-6 CASIVIGTTEAFF TGTGCCAGCATTGTCATAGGGACCACTGAAGCTTTCTTT
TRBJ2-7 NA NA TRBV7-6 CASSSVPSSYEQYF TGTGCCAGCAGCTCCGTCCCCTCCAGCTACGAGCAGTACTTC
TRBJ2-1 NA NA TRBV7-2 CASSLGRSSFVKSYNEQFF TGTGCCAGCAGCTTAGGACGGTCTAGTTTCGTGAAGTCCTACAATGAGCAGTTCTTC
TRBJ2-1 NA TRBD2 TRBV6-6 CASTNGLAGYNEQFF TGTGCCAGCACAAACGGACTAGCGGGGTACAATGAGCAGTTCTTC
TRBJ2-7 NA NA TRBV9 CASSVAPGVYEQYF TGTGCCAGCAGCGTAGCCCCGGGGGTGTACGAGCAGTACTTC
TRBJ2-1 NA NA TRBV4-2 CASSQDGGWYEQFF TGTGCCAGCAGCCAAGACGGGGGATGGTATGAGCAGTTCTTC
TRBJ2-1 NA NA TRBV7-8 CASSLTSSEFNEQFF TGTGCCAGCAGCTTAACGTCTAGCGAATTCAATGAGCAGTTCTTC
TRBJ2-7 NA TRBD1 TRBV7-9 CASSRDRGQGGEQYF TGTGCCAGCAGCCGAGACCGGGGACAGGGGGGCGAGCAGTACTTC
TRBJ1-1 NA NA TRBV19 CASSMEGTAPTEAFF TGTGCCAGTAGTATGGAGGGGACGGCGCCCACTGAAGCTTTCTTT
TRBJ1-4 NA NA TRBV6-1 CASSEVRTALNEKLFF TGTGCCAGCAGTGAAGTTAGGACAGCATTAAATGAAAAACTGTTTTTT
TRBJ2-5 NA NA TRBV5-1 CASSRNPGLGETQYF TGCGCCAGCAGCAGGAACCCGGGGTTAGGGGAGACCCAGTACTTC
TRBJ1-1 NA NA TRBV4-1 CASSQGGNTEAFF TGCGCCAGCAGCCAAGGGGGAAACACTGAAGCTTTCTTT
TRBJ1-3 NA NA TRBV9 CASSVAAGPSSGNTIYF TGTGCCAGCAGCGTGGCGGCAGGGCCGTCCTCTGGAAACACCATATATTTT
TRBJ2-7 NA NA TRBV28 CASSLSTPYEQYF TGTGCCAGCAGTCTCTCGACTCCCTACGAGCAGTACTTC
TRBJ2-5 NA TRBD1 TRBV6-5 CASTGQGRQETQYF TGTGCCAGCACAGGACAGGGCAGACAAGAGACCCAGTACTTC
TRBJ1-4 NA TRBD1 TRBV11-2 CASSRGQGENEKLFF TGTGCCAGCAGCCGGGGACAGGGCGAGAATGAAAAACTGTTTTTT
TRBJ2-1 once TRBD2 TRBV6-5 CASSYGLAAGEQFF TGTGCCAGCAGTTACGGACTAGCGGCGGGTGAGCAGTTCTTC